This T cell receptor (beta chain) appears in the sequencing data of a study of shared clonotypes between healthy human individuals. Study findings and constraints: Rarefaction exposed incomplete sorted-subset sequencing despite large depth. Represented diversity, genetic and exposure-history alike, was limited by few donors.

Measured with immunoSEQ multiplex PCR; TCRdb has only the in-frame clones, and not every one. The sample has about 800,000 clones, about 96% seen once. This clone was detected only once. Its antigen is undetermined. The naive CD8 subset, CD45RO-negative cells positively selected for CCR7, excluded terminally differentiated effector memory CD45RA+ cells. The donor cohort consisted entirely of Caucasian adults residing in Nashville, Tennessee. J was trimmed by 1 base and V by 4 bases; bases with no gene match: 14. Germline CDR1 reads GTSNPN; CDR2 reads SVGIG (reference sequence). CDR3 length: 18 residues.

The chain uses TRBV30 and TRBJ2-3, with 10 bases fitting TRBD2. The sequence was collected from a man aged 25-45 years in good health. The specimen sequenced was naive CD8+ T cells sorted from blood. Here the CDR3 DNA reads TGTGCCTGGATAACTACTAGCGGGAATCCCAGGGGCACAGATACGCAGTATTTT. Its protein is CAWITTSGNPRGTDTQYF.